The entry below describes one T cell receptor (beta chain). The antigen is not known. This CDR3 has 15 residues. With 3 bases clipped from V and 4 bases from J, the junction kept 7 bases outside the gene matches. Germline assignment: CDR1 SGHRS and CDR2 YFSETQ. The PCR was carried out with 60 Vbeta primers and 13 Jbeta primers. Clones were sequenced by immunoSEQ multiplex PCR, and TCRdb holds only the in-frame ones, with some missing. Counted here are 75,000 to 90,000 clones, 60% to 85% occurring once; the ten biggest clones make up 5.5%. The record originates from a study of cytomegalovirus exposure and HLA in healthy donors. Overall study results and limits: In a later analysis, at a false discovery rate of 0.05, approximately 16,000 TCR beta sequences were associated with HLA alleles. TCR beta V- and J-gene trimming, according to a later analysis, was linked to a missense DCLRE1C variant.

This chain links TRBV5-1 with TRBJ2-5; 9 bases are shared with TRBD1. This TCR was recovered from a male donor in good health and CMV-seropositive. Specimen: PBMCs. This CDR3 is CASSSRTGVRETQYF. The DNA of the CDR3 is TGCGCCAGCAGCTCCCGGACAGGGGTAAGAGAGACCCAGTACTTC.